These 29 T cell receptor beta chains were sequenced from one sample in a study of blood T cell repertoires in COVID-19. The table came from immunoSEQ multiplex PCR; TCRdb's copy has only in-frame clones and leaves some out. Counted here are fewer than 350,000 clones, around 85% occurring once; the ten biggest clones make up over 9.5%. Sequencing was performed on peripheral blood. The receptors here all came from a woman younger than 45 with COVID-19, enrolled during active disease.

V and J are TRBV5-4 and TRBJ2-1; 13 bases map to TRBD2. The J segment lost 5 bases and the V segment lost 2 bases, leaving 7 bases of the junction unmatched. CDR1 is SGHNT, CDR2 YYREEE, per germline (reference sequence). CDR3 length: 17 residues. The CDR3 bases are TGTGCCAGCAGCTTAGGGTCGGGACTAGCGGGGAACAATGAGCAGTTCTTC. Translated: CASSLGSGLAGNNEQFF.

This clone was counted only a few times. The chain carries TRBV19 and TRBJ1-2; TRBD1 matches at 8 bases. Looked up from germline, CDR1 is LNHDA and CDR2 is SQIVND (reference sequence). The CDR3 contains 16 residues. V lost 5 bases and J lost 5; bases outside the gene matches: 13. The CDR3 DNA follows: TGTGCCAGTAGTCTCGGGACAGGAGCCTCCTTTTATGGCTACACCTTC. This sequence encodes CASSLGTGASFYGYTF.

The V gene is TRBV2, the J gene TRBJ1-5; 9 nucleotides align to TRBD1. This CDR3 has 14 amino acids. Trimming took 1 base from V and 9 from J; bases not matched to a gene: 4. CDR1 and CDR2 (germline): SNHLY, FYNNEI. Here the CDR3 DNA reads TGTGCCAGCAGTGAAGACAGGGGGCTGAGGCCCCAGCATTTT. This encodes CASSEDRGLRPQHF.

The chain recombines TRBV10-2 with TRBJ2-5, with D maybe TRBD2 (6 bases). Per the germline V gene, CDR1 is WSHSY and CDR2 is SAAADI. V was shortened by 6 bases and J by 7 bases, with 12 bases between the two germline ends. The CDR3 has 12 residues. In DNA, the CDR3 is TGCGCCAGCAGAGCAAGCGGGTCGACCCAGTACTTC. It encodes CASRASGSTQYF.

This chain links TRBV19 with TRBJ1-4, with TRBD1 matching 7 bases. The germline V gene encodes CDR1 LNHDA and CDR2 SQIVND (reference sequence). V dropped 4 bases and J dropped 7; count of bases not matched to a gene: 6. This CDR3 has 14 amino acids. The CDR3 region is CASSTTGMGEKLFF. The CDR3 DNA is TGTGCCAGTAGTACGACAGGGATGGGTGAAAAACTGTTTTTT.

This clone turned up a few times. V is TRBV29-1 and J is TRBJ1-2, with 8 bases lining up with TRBD1. The CDR3 is made up of 12 amino acids. CDR1 and CDR2 (germline): SQVTM, ANQGSEA. The trim removed 7 bases at V and 8 bases at J, leaving 9 bases unmatched. CDR3 DNA sequence: TGCAGCGGAGTACAGGGGGACAGGGGCTACACCTTC. It codes for CSGVQGDRGYTF.

The chain couples TRBV7-9 to TRBJ1-2; 9 bases align to TRBD1. Germline CDR1 reads SEHNR; CDR2 reads FQNEAQ (reference sequence). The CDR3 contains 14 residues. J lost 11 bases, V lost 1 base, and 8 bases had no gene match. The CDR3 reads CASSLDSGDREYTF. CDR3 sequence (DNA): TGTGCCAGCAGCTTAGATTCGGGGGACAGGGAGTACACCTTC.

The chain links TRBV4-1 to TRBJ2-3, with 7 bases aligning to TRBD1. Trimming at V came to 4 bases and at J to 0 bases, leaving 10 bases not matched to a gene. CDR1 and CDR2 (germline): MGHRA, YSYEKL. The CDR3 sequence is 17 residues long. In DNA, the CDR3 is TGCGCCAGCAGCCCGGGGACAGAAGGGCCTAGCACAGATACGCAGTATTTT. Its translation is CASSPGTEGPSTDTQYF.

This clone was detected a few times. V and J are TRBV2 and TRBJ1-2; a possible D gene is TRBD1 (5 bases). The CDR3 covers 14 residues. V lost 5 bases and J lost 2, with 12 bases in between. CDR1 SNHLY and CDR2 FYNNEI come from the germline V gene. The CDR3 DNA reads as TGTGCCAGCAGTACGGGGGGGGTGAACTATGGCTACACCTTC. This translates into CASSTGGVNYGYTF.

The rearrangement uses TRBV7-9 and TRBJ1-1, with D perhaps matching TRBD1 (5 bases). The germline CDR1 and CDR2 sequences are SEHNR and FQNEAQ (reference sequence). V was shortened by 2 bases and J by 5 bases, with 15 bases between the two germline ends. The CDR3 consists of 15 residues. CDR3 amino acids: CASSLLSGGGTEAFF. CDR3 nucleotides: TGTGCCAGCAGCTTATTAAGCGGGGGTGGGACTGAAGCTTTCTTT.

This clone was observed once. This chain links TRBV27 with TRBJ2-5, with TRBD1 identical over 9 bases. Germline values: CDR1 MNHEY, CDR2 SMNVEV (reference sequence). V lost 4 bases to trimming and J lost 5 bases; unmatched junction nucleotides: 11. The CDR3 extends over 16 amino acids. This CDR3 is CASSSSRDRVRETQYF. For the CDR3, the DNA is TGTGCCAGCAGTTCGTCCCGGGACAGGGTTCGGGAGACCCAGTACTTC.

The V and J genes are TRBV6-2 or TRBV6-3 and TRBJ2-7, with D hard to call. V gave up 0 bases and J gave up 0 bases, with 6 bases separating them. Germline V gene data show CDR1 as MNHEY and CDR2 as SVGEGT. This CDR3 is built from 14 residues. CDR3 nucleotide sequence: TGTGCCAGCAGTTACTCGGGCCCCTCCTACGAGCAGTACTTC. It codes for CASSYSGPSYEQYF.

The chain links TRBV27 to TRBJ1-1; no clear D. The germline V gene encodes CDR1 MNHEY and CDR2 SMNVEV (reference sequence). Trimming stripped 3 bases from V and 3 bases from J, with 11 bases between. The CDR3 is made up of 14 amino acids. DNA for the CDR3: TGTGCCAGCAGTTTGAGCAGCGGACACACTGAAGCTTTCTTT. Protein product: CASSLSSGHTEAFF.

The chain uses TRBV3-1 (or the pseudogene TRBV3-2) and TRBJ2-3, with D possibly TRBD1 on 6 matching bases. Germline loops: CDR1 LGHDT, CDR2 YNNKEL (reference sequence). This CDR3 comprises 17 residues. V was cut by 4 bases and J by 5 bases, with 22 bases left in between. CDR3 sequence reads: CASSRLQGAGDKDTQYF. DNA for the CDR3: TGTGCCAGCAGCCGTCTTCAAGGGGCAGGGGATAAAGATACGCAGTATTTT.

This rearrangement joins TRBV3-1 (or the pseudogene TRBV3-2) to TRBJ2-5, with D hard to call. Germline-derived CDR1 and CDR2 are LGHDT and YNNKEL (reference sequence). The CDR3 has 13 residues. V was pared by 0 bases and J by 1 base, with 3 bases between. Here the CDR3 reads CASSQDIQETQYF. The CDR3 DNA reads TGTGCCAGCAGCCAAGACATCCAAGAGACCCAGTACTTC.

This clone was observed a few times. The CDR3 bases are TGTGCCACACTAGGACAGGGTAGCGGGCCGAGCTCCTACGAGCAGTACTTC. Protein sequence: CATLGQGSGPSSYEQYF. The chain has TRBV19 and TRBJ2-7, with D tentatively TRBD1 (8 bases). This CDR3 has 17 residues. Germline V CDR1 and CDR2: LNHDA, SQIVND (reference sequence). Trimming took off 10 bases at V and 0 bases at J, with 25 bases between the two ends.

This chain joins TRBV13 and TRBJ2-1; 15 bases align to TRBD2. The CDR3 spans 16 residues. CDR1 and CDR2 (germline): PRHDT, FYEKMQ (reference sequence). V lost 5 bases, J lost 7 bases, and 6 bases stayed unmatched. This CDR3 reads CASSQPGTSGGNEQFF. As DNA, the CDR3 is TGTGCCAGCAGCCAACCTGGGACTAGCGGGGGGAATGAGCAGTTCTTC.

This rearrangement joins TRBV19 to TRBJ2-7; 9 bases align to TRBD2. Per germline, CDR1 LNHDA and CDR2 SQIVND (reference sequence). The CDR3 is 17 residues long. The V segment lost 3 bases and the J segment 2 bases; nucleotides outside the gene matches: 11. The CDR3 nucleotides are TGTGCCAGTAGTATGCTGAGCGGGGGGCCTAAACCCTACGAGCAGTACTTC. Its protein is CASSMLSGGPKPYEQYF.

The chain uses TRBV7-7 and TRBJ2-7; perhaps TRBD1 as D (6 bases). This CDR3 has 13 amino acids. Trimming took 6 bases from V and 4 from J, leaving 13 bases between them. Germline CDR1 reads SSHAT; CDR2 reads FNYEAQ (reference sequence). The CDR3 sequence is CASSLGAGYEQYF. The CDR3 DNA sequence: TGTGCCAGCAGTCTGGGGGCAGGGTACGAGCAGTACTTC.

The chain recombines TRBV30 with TRBJ2-2, with 7 bases that match TRBD2. V was pared by 5 bases and J by 4 bases, with 4 bases of the junction left unmatched. In germline, CDR1 is GTSNPN, CDR2 SVGIG (reference sequence). This CDR3 comprises 13 residues. CDR3 amino acids: CAWDVAGTGELFF. CDR3 DNA sequence: TGTGCCTGGGACGTAGCGGGCACCGGGGAGCTGTTTTTT.

The chain couples TRBV7-8 to TRBJ1-6; D possibly corresponds to TRBD1 (6 bases). From germline, CDR1 is SGHVS and CDR2 FQNEAQ. V was shortened by 5 bases and J by 3 bases, with 17 bases between the two germline ends. This CDR3 has 17 amino acids. Here the CDR3 reads CASSPGEQLYYNSPLHF. The CDR3 nucleotides read TGTGCCAGCAGCCCAGGGGAACAGCTTTACTATAATTCACCCCTCCACTTT.

The chain uses TRBV6-2 or TRBV6-3 and TRBJ1-5; no reliable D call. Germline V CDR1 and CDR2: MNHEY, SVGEGT. Trimming pared 0 bases from V and 12 bases from J, leaving 15 bases between. The CDR3 has 14 amino acids. The CDR3 protein is CASSYSRSGGDQHF. The CDR3 region has the DNA TGTGCCAGCAGTTACTCGAGGTCTGGCGGGGACCAGCATTTT.

The chain employs TRBV5-1 and TRBJ2-5; perhaps TRBD2 as D (6 bases). Germline V lookup: CDR1 SGHRS, CDR2 YFSETQ. Trimming cost V 0 bases and J 4 bases, with 13 bases left between them. The CDR3 totals 15 residues. CDR3: CASSLEPGLLETQYF. The CDR3 coding sequence is TGCGCCAGCAGCTTGGAGCCGGGACTTTTAGAGACCCAGTACTTC.

This clone was detected once. Here the CDR3 reads CASSPRDRVSYNEQFF. CDR3 DNA sequence: TGTGCCAGCTCACCAAGGGACAGGGTCTCCTACAATGAGCAGTTCTTC. The V and J genes are TRBV18 and TRBJ2-1, with 9 bases that match TRBD1. Per germline, CDR1 KGHSH and CDR2 LQKENI. Losses at the gene ends were 2 bases for V and 0 bases for J; bases not matched to a gene: 2. There are 16 residues in the CDR3.

The chain combines TRBV15 with TRBJ2-7; 7 bases match TRBD1. The CDR3 covers 16 residues. With 5 bases clipped from V and 2 bases from J, the junction kept 12 bases outside the gene matches. Per germline, CDR1 LNHNV and CDR2 YYDKDF (reference sequence). CDR3: CATSRRPTGITYEQYF. The CDR3 coding sequence is TGTGCCACCAGCCGACGGCCGACAGGGATCACCTACGAGCAGTACTTC.

V is TRBV10-3 and J is TRBJ2-5; 11 bases fit TRBD2. The J segment lost 0 bases and the V segment lost 6 bases, leaving 6 bases of the junction unmatched. Germline CDR1 reads ENHRY; CDR2 reads SYGVKD. The CDR3 consists of 16 residues. CDR3 protein: CAISPSSGGNQETQYF. The DNA of the CDR3 is TGTGCCATCAGCCCCTCTAGCGGGGGGAACCAAGAGACCCAGTACTTC.

This clone was seen just once. This chain connects TRBV18 to TRBJ2-5; D is uncertain. The CDR3 covers 14 residues. Germline V gives CDR1 KGHSH, CDR2 LQKENI. With 3 bases removed from V and 4 bases from J, the gap between germline ends came to 12 bases. For the CDR3, the DNA is TGTGCCAGCTCACCCAGAATTTCTGGAGAGACCCAGTACTTC. As protein: CASSPRISGETQYF.

This clone showed up just once. The chain carries TRBV27 and TRBJ1-1; maybe TRBD1 (5 bases). V was clipped by 1 base and J by 5 bases, with 8 bases between them. CDR3 size: 13 residues. Germline V gene data show CDR1 as MNHEY and CDR2 as SMNVEV (reference sequence). The CDR3 here is CASSLWGRTEAFF. The CDR3 DNA reads as TGTGCCAGCAGTTTATGGGGGAGGACTGAAGCTTTCTTT.

This clone was seen only once. The chain has TRBV3-1 (or the pseudogene TRBV3-2) and TRBJ2-5; 7 bases line up with TRBD2. After removal of 4 bases from V and 7 bases from J, the junction contained 9 bases not matched to a gene. The CDR3 has 14 amino acids. Per germline, CDR1 LGHDT and CDR2 YNNKEL (reference sequence). CDR3 sequence: CASSPWSGAGTQYF. DNA of the CDR3: TGTGCCAGCAGCCCCTGGAGCGGGGCAGGGACCCAGTACTTC.